The clone carrying this T cell receptor (beta chain) was seen a handful of times. Antigen: not known. The sample originates from a study of CD8 T cells in ankylosing spondylitis. General study results and limits: Prior literature has documented some motif variants in synovial fluid and blood from reactive arthritis. In peripheral blood, disease-linked CD8+ clones occurred at relatively low frequencies. One TCR beta motif, made up of several highly homologous variants, appeared characteristic of ankylosing spondylitis blood.

TCRdb reprocessed the 5' RACE reads with MiXCR, giving one entry per CDR3 protein. In the table there are hundreds of thousands of distinct CDR3 sequences, roughly 13% of which are singletons. The CDR3 consists of 13 residues. CDR1 is SNHLY, CDR2 FYNNEI, per germline. V was cut by 5 bases and J by 1 base, with 8 bases left in between. Sequenced input: blood, either unsorted or a sorted T cell fraction (not recorded which). V usage is TRBV2 and J usage is TRBJ2-5; D is perhaps TRBD1 (5 bases). The TCR was taken from a male donor with ankylosing spondylitis. The CDR3 sequence is CASSKDSQETQYF. As DNA, the CDR3 is TGTGCCAGCAGTAAAGACAGCCAAGAGACCCAGTACTTC.